The TCR beta chain under discussion was sequenced for a study of read filtering for tumor transcriptome and immune sequencing. At the level of the study: The cohort had about 16 men and approximately 15 women aged roughly 45 to 90, mean about 72 years. RNA-seq yielded only roughly 80 to 1,300 TCR reads, IR-seq about 3.5 to 11 million. Broader study findings: Without single-read clonotypes, shared clonotype proportions correlated more between IR-seq and RNA-seq.

Molecular barcoded adaptors covering alpha/delta and beta/gamma chains were used on around 370 ng RNA. MiXCR, applied by TCRdb to the reads, yields one record per CDR3 protein. The sample lists 65,000 or so distinct CDR3 sequences; around 19% were seen once. This clonotype was observed many times. Antigen: not known. The CDR3 runs 15 residues. The V gene's germline CDR1 is LNHDA and CDR2 SQIVND (reference sequence). V was shortened by 3 bases and J by 15 bases, with 24 bases between the two germline ends. This chain links TRBV19 with TRBJ2-1; D gene uncertain. The receptor was derived from a donor aged 40 or over with multiple myeloma. The specimen was a population of CD138-negative cells sorted from bone marrow. CDR3 DNA: TGTGCCAGTAGTATTTCGGCATCGGCCTCGGGTCAATGGTTCTTC. Translated, it gives CASSISASASGQWFF.